Listed below are T cell receptor beta chains from one sample, sequenced in a study of shared clonotypes between healthy human individuals. TCRdb keeps only in-frame clones here, not all; method: immunoSEQ multiplex PCR. The table lists about 2.2 million clones, roughly 91% of them singletons. Sequencing input: naive CD8+ T cells from PBMCs. The receptors shown here come from a man younger than 30 in good health. Some clones in this sample may be carry-over from other donors' samples. Each CDR3 is given with its conserved first and last residue. A D gene is named only where the DNA matches it firmly. Where a row states a size, it is once, few, many or the class of an expanded clone; other rows omit it.

TRBD1	NA	TRBV13	TRBJ1-4	15	TGTGCCAGCAGCTCCCAGACAGGGAGGAATGAAAAACTGTTTTTT	CASSSQTGRNEKLFF
NA	NA	TRBV11-2	TRBJ2-1	12	TGTGCCAGCAGCTTAGGCCATAATGAGCAGTTCTTC	CASSLGHNEQFF
NA	NA	TRBV6-1	TRBJ2-3	17	TGTGCCAGCAGTGAACCGGTCCCCTATCTTACCGCAGATACGCAGTATTTT	CASSEPVPYLTADTQYF
TRBD1	once	TRBV11-2	TRBJ2-5	16	TGTGCCAGCAGCTTAGCCCGGACAGGGGAACAAGAGACCCAGTACTTC	CASSLARTGEQETQYF
NA	NA	TRBV9	TRBJ2-3	16	TGTGCCAGCAGCATGCCGATGACAGCTAGCACAGATACGCAGTATTTT	CASSMPMTASTDTQYF
NA	NA	TRBV13	TRBJ1-1	13	TGTGCCAGCAGCCCCGATAAAAACACTGAAGCTTTCTTT	CASSPDKNTEAFF
TRBD2	NA	TRBV10-1	TRBJ2-7	17	TGCGCCAGCAGTGAGAGGTGGGCTAGCGGGAGGCCCTACGAGCAGTACTTC	CASSERWASGRPYEQYF
NA	NA	TRBV7-9	TRBJ1-1	13	TGTGCCAGCAGCTTACCGGAGAACACTGAAGCTTTCTTT	CASSLPENTEAFF
TRBD1	NA	TRBV28	TRBJ2-2	14	TGTGCCAGCGACCCCAGGGGGCAAGGCGGGGAGCTGTTTTTT	CASDPRGQGGELFF
NA	few	TRBV4-3	TRBJ1-4	16	TGCGCCAGCAGCCAAGATAGCACCACAACTAATGAAAAACTGTTTTTT	CASSQDSTTTNEKLFF
NA	NA	TRBV7-9	TRBJ1-1	14	TGTGCCAGCAGCTTTTGGATTGGAGTCACTGAAGCTTTCTTT	CASSFWIGVTEAFF
NA	once	TRBV19	TRBJ1-4	14	TGTGCCAGTAGGAATTACCTTCCTAATGAAAAACTGTTTTTT	CASRNYLPNEKLFF
TRBD1	NA	TRBV6-5	TRBJ2-1	14	TGTGCCAGCAGGAACCGGGACAGGTACAATGAGCAGTTCTTC	CASRNRDRYNEQFF
NA	once	TRBV2	TRBJ2-7	14	TGTGCCGGTCTCAGCCGGGACCCTGCCTACGAGCAGTACTTC	CAGLSRDPAYEQYF
TRBD1	once	TRBV4-2	TRBJ1-2	15	TGTGCCAGCAGCCAACCGGGACAGAGGAACTATGGCTACACCTTC	CASSQPGQRNYGYTF
NA	NA	TRBV6-5	TRBJ1-1	14	TGTGCCAGCAGGGCCGGGACCTCGAGAACTGAAGCTTTCTTT	CASRAGTSRTEAFF
NA	NA	TRBV28	TRBJ1-2	16	TGTGCCAGCAGTCAGATGTCCGGACCGTTAAACTATGGCTACACCTTC	CASSQMSGPLNYGYTF
NA	NA	TRBV5-6	TRBJ2-2	13	TGTGCCAGCAGCTTGGTTAGGGGCGGGGAGCTGTTTTTT	CASSLVRGGELFF
TRBD2	NA	TRBV4-3	TRBJ2-7	14	TGCGCCAGCAGCCCGAGGGAGGGCACCCGCGAGCAGTACTTC	CASSPREGTREQYF
NA	NA	TRBV28	TRBJ1-5	14	TGTGCCAGCAGTTTAAGGTTGTTCGATCAGCCCCAGCATTTT	CASSLRLFDQPQHF
NA	NA	TRBV4-3	TRBJ2-1	13	TGCGCCAGCAGCCAAGATCTACCGAATGAGCAGTTCTTC	CASSQDLPNEQFF
TRBD2	NA	TRBV7-9	TRBJ2-1	17	TGTGCCAGCAGCTTAGGTACGAGACTAGCGGATAACAATGAGCAGTTCTTC	CASSLGTRLADNNEQFF
NA	NA	TRBV7-9	TRBJ1-2	11	TGTGCCAGCACCGCCGGGGGAGGCTACACCTTC	CASTAGGGYTF
NA	NA	TRBV6-6	TRBJ2-3	13	TGTGCCAGCAGGGACGGAATCACAGATACGCAGTATTTT	CASRDGITDTQYF
NA	NA	TRBV28	TRBJ1-5	17	TGTGCCAGCAGTTTGGTTCGGGACACGGAGGGCAATCAGCCCCAGCATTTT	CASSLVRDTEGNQPQHF
NA	NA	TRBV29-1	TRBJ2-3	13	TGCAGCGTTGAAGTGTCCGGACCAGATACGCAGTATTTT	CSVEVSGPDTQYF
NA	NA	TRBV28	TRBJ1-2	15	TGTGCCAGCAGTTTTCCTCAGGCCGCTAACTATGGCTACACCTTC	CASSFPQAANYGYTF
TRBD2	NA	TRBV9	TRBJ2-1	19	TGTGCCAGCAGCGCAGGGCACAGACTAGCGGGGAGCTCCTACAATGAGCAGTTCTTC	CASSAGHRLAGSSYNEQFF
NA	NA	TRBV19	TRBJ2-5	14	TGTGCCAGTAGTATGTGGCAGGGCCAAGAGACCCAGTACTTC	CASSMWQGQETQYF
NA	NA	TRBV27	TRBJ1-1	14	TGTGCCAGCAGCTGGGGGATGGTCGGCACTGAAGCTTTCTTT	CASSWGMVGTEAFF
TRBD1	NA	TRBV28	TRBJ2-2	15	TGTGCCAGCTCCCTGGGGGACAGGGGGTATGGGGAGCTGTTTTTT	CASSLGDRGYGELFF
NA	NA	TRBV19	TRBJ1-2	15	TGTGCCAGTAGTCAGGATTTACAGGGCAACTATGGCTACACCTTC	CASSQDLQGNYGYTF
NA	NA	TRBV25-1	TRBJ1-1	14	TGTGCCAGCAGAGCTCGGGGGCATGCCACTGAAGCTTTCTTT	CASRARGHATEAFF
NA	NA	TRBV7-6	TRBJ2-7	14	TGTGCCAGCAGCTTAGCGAGCGGGTCCTACGAGCAGTACTTC	CASSLASGSYEQYF
TRBD2	NA	TRBV7-6	TRBJ2-3	15	TGTGCCAGCAGCTTGTCTAGCGGGAAGACAGATACGCAGTATTTT	CASSLSSGKTDTQYF
TRBD2	once	TRBV5-1	TRBJ2-7	15	TGCGCCAGCAGCTTGACTAGCGGGGTCGGGCACGAGCAGTACTTC	CASSLTSGVGHEQYF
NA	NA	TRBV6-5	TRBJ1-2	16	TGTGCCAGCAGTTTACTCGCCAGGGTACCCCTCTATGGCTACACCTTC	CASSLLARVPLYGYTF